This entry describes one T cell receptor beta chain. The source of the sample is a study of blood T cell repertoires in COVID-19. Turning to the study itself: Sources were T cells, B-cell-depleted T cells, or PBMCs; the material itself was cDNA or gDNA.

Produced via immunoSEQ multiplex PCR; TCRdb's table is partial and in-frame only. The sample has under 250,000 clones; 70% to 90% are singletons. Sequencing input: peripheral blood. The clonotype was recovered from a man between 45 and 60 years old who had recovered from COVID-19.

The CDR3 reads CASAGGSYNEQFF. As DNA, the CDR3 is TGCGCCAGCGCGGGGGGCTCCTACAATGAGCAGTTCTTC. V is TRBV5-1 and J is TRBJ2-1; TRBD2 aligns across 8 bases. This CDR3 comprises 13 residues. The V segment lost 7 bases and the J segment 0 bases; nucleotides outside the gene matches: 0. Per the germline V gene, CDR1 is SGHRS and CDR2 is YFSETQ.